The T cell receptor beta chain under discussion was sequenced for a study of T cells in localized non-small cell lung cancer. Whole-study findings and limits: There were a median roughly 60 of the top 100 tumor clones appearing in adjacent lung.

On this clone itself: Its antigen remains unknown.

Trimming shortened V by 1 base and J by 0 bases, and 4 bases separated the two germline ends. The germline V gene has CDR1 SGHVS and CDR2 FNYEAQ. The CDR3 runs to 14 residues. Method: immunoSEQ multiplex PCR; TCRdb's copy keeps in-frame clones and lacks some. The sample holds approximately 52,000 clones; around 77% are singletons and the top ten take less than 20%. The input for sequencing was peripheral blood, taken before any cancer treatment. This chain connects TRBV7-6 to TRBJ1-3; no definite D call. This sequence originates from a man between 40 and 69 years old with stage I squamous cell lung carcinoma. CDR3 nucleotide sequence: TGTGCCAGCAGCTTAGAGAGCTCTGGAAACACCATATATTTT. Its translation: CASSLESSGNTIYF.